This T cell receptor beta chain derives from a study of blood T cell repertoires in COVID-19. On the study more broadly: Acute and convalescent COVID-19 samples came from the United States, Italy and Spain.

In the study's own analysis: Nucleated cell counts were estimated from reference gene primer amplification. Data came from immunoSEQ multiplex PCR; TCRdb stores just in-frame clones and leaves some out. V and J calls and clone size come straight from that table; D and trimming were deduced from the DNA. This sample has 200,000 to 300,000 clones, with 88% found just once. Germline values: CDR1 LNHDA, CDR2 SQIVND (reference sequence). CDR3 length: 14 residues. V lost 6 bases, J lost 4 bases, and 12 bases lay in between. All enrollees were roughly 18 to 89 years old and from about two dozen US areas. Cohort assignment relied on participant-reported clinical history.

Sequencing input: PBMCs or T cells enriched from blood (not recorded which). This receptor was obtained from a woman between 35 and 50 years old with acute COVID-19. The rearrangement joins TRBV19 to TRBJ1-4, with D unclear. The chain's CDR3 is CASRRAAFNEKLFF. The CDR3 DNA reads as TGTGCCAGTAGGCGGGCAGCTTTTAATGAAAAACTGTTTTTT.